These T cell receptor beta chains were read from a single sample in a study of radiotherapy plus CTLA-4 blockade in lung cancer. Clones were read by immunoSEQ multiplex PCR, and TCRdb kept only the in-frame ones, dropping some. The sample records some 120,000 clones, about four fifths being singletons. The sample in question was peripheral blood, obtained from a patient treated with radiotherapy plus ipilimumab. These receptors all come from a human donor with non-small cell lung cancer that progressed on radiotherapy plus ipilimumab. Some clones in this sample may be carry-over from other donors' samples. CDR3s include the opening cysteine and the closing phenylalanine or tryptophan. The D gene is left open where the match is weak. Size tells how often a clone was seen (once, few, many) or the class of an expanded clone, and some rows leave it out.

clone_size,v_call,cdr3_length,d_call,j_call,cdr3_nt,cdr3_aa
-,TRBV19,14,TRBD1,TRBJ2-2,TGTGCCAGTACTACGGACAGGGCTGTCGGGGAGCTGTTTTTT,CASTTDRAVGELFF
-,TRBV7-3,16,TRBD2,TRBJ2-1,TGTGCCAGCAGCCTAGGACTAGCGAGCTCCTACAATGAGCAGTTCTTC,CASSLGLASSYNEQFF
-,TRBV5-4,15,-,TRBJ2-7,TGTGCCAGCAGCCCGGACTGGGATTCACACTACGAGCAGTACTTC,CASSPDWDSHYEQYF
-,TRBV29-1,14,TRBD1,TRBJ1-4,TGCAGCGTTGAAGAACAGGGGGCTTATGAAAAACTGTTTTTT,CSVEEQGAYEKLFF
-,TRBV6-5,15,-,TRBJ1-2,TGTGCCACCTCCTGGGGGGGAGGGACGAACTATGGCTACACCTTC,CATSWGGGTNYGYTF
-,TRBV7-2,15,-,TRBJ1-2,TGTGCCAGCACCTACAATCGACAGCTTAACTATGGCTACACCTTC,CASTYNRQLNYGYTF
-,TRBV19,14,TRBD1,TRBJ1-2,TGTGCCAGTAGTGCGGGACAGGGGGCGGTTGGCTACACCTTC,CASSAGQGAVGYTF
-,TRBV6-1,14,-,TRBJ2-7,TGTGCCAGCAGGAAACAGGGGACTTTACTTGAGCAGTACTTC,CASRKQGTLLEQYF
-,TRBV6-6,15,TRBD2,TRBJ2-5,TGTGCCAGCAGCCGGACTAGCGGGGGCCAAGAGACCCAGTACTTC,CASSRTSGGQETQYF
medium-sized,TRBV19,14,-,TRBJ2-1,TGTGCCAGTGGGGCCCAACTTTATTCCAATGAGCAGTTCTTC,CASGAQLYSNEQFF
-,TRBV4-1,17,-,TRBJ1-5,TGCGCCAGCAGCCAAGAACCGGGGAGGGGAAGCAATCAGCCCCAGCATTTT,CASSQEPGRGSNQPQHF
-,TRBV28,16,-,TRBJ1-1,TGTGCCAGCAGTTTATGGTACGGAGGGGTTAACACTGAAGCTTTCTTT,CASSLWYGGVNTEAFF
once,TRBV18,16,-,TRBJ2-5,TGTGCCAGCTCACCATGGTCGCAAGGGCACCAAGAGACCCAGTACTTC,CASSPWSQGHQETQYF
-,TRBV7-2,15,TRBD2,TRBJ2-2,TGTGCCAGCAGCTTGGGAGCGGGGGAGACCGGGGAGCTGTTTTTT,CASSLGAGETGELFF
-,TRBV30,15,TRBD1,TRBJ1-5,TGTGCCTGGAGTGCTGGACAGGGGTGGAATCAGCCCCAGCATTTT,CAWSAGQGWNQPQHF
-,TRBV9,18,TRBD1,TRBJ1-4,TGTGCCAGCAGCCCCCGGGGGACAGGGTGGGCAACTAATGAAAAACTGTTTTTT,CASSPRGTGWATNEKLFF
once,TRBV4-3,14,-,TRBJ2-7,TGCGCCAGCAGCCAAGGGGCGATGACGCGCGAGCAGTACTTC,CASSQGAMTREQYF
-,TRBV15,13,TRBD1,TRBJ1-2,TGTGCCACCAGCAGGGGACAGGGTAGAGGCTACACCTTC,CATSRGQGRGYTF
few,TRBV6-5,15,-,TRBJ1-6,TGTGCCAGCAGTTACTCGTACAGCCTTAATTCACCCCTCCACTTT,CASSYSYSLNSPLHF
-,TRBV4-3,17,-,TRBJ2-1,TGCGCCAGCAGCGCAGGCCAGGTTAGGTGGGCTGACAATGAGCAGTTCTTC,CASSAGQVRWADNEQFF
-,TRBV15,14,-,TRBJ1-3,TGTGCCACCAGCAGAGAAGGGGCTGGAAACACCATATATTTT,CATSREGAGNTIYF
-,TRBV29-1,14,-,TRBJ2-1,TGCAGCGTTGATCGGGGAATATCCTACAATGAGCAGTTCTTC,CSVDRGISYNEQFF
-,TRBV2,14,-,TRBJ2-7,TGTGCCAGCAGTTATGACAACCTCTCCTACGAGCAGTACTTC,CASSYDNLSYEQYF
-,TRBV4-3,13,-,TRBJ2-7,TGCGCCAGCAGCCTTGGCACTCCGGGGGAGCAGTACTTC,CASSLGTPGEQYF
-,TRBV4-3,17,TRBD2,TRBJ2-1,TGCGCCAGCAGCCAAGAATCTAGCGGGGGGGCCTACAATGAGCAGTTCTTC,CASSQESSGGAYNEQFF
-,TRBV4-2,12,-,TRBJ1-1,TGTGCCAGCAAGGGCGACAACACTGAAGCTTTCTTT,CASKGDNTEAFF
-,TRBV7-6,17,TRBD2,TRBJ2-7,TGTGCCAGCAGCTTAGCGCGAGCGGGGGCTCCCTCCTACGAGCAGTACTTC,CASSLARAGAPSYEQYF
-,TRBV29-1,16,TRBD1,TRBJ2-3,TGCAGCGGTGGACAGGGGGCGCGCGCCCTCACAGATACGCAGTATTTT,CSGGQGARALTDTQYF
-,TRBV29-1,15,-,TRBJ2-3,TGCAGCGTTGACCAATACCGAACTAGCACAGATACGCAGTATTTT,CSVDQYRTSTDTQYF
-,TRBV6-5,15,TRBD1,TRBJ2-1,TGTGCCAGCAGTTACGTCGGGACAGCTTACAATGAGCAGTTCTTC,CASSYVGTAYNEQFF
-,TRBV4-3,15,-,TRBJ1-6,TGCGCCAGCAGCCAAATGGGGACTGAGAATTCACCCCTCCACTTT,CASSQMGTENSPLHF
-,TRBV6-5,13,-,TRBJ1-2,TGTGCCAGCAGCCAGACCCTCGAATATGGCTACACCTTC,CASSQTLEYGYTF
-,TRBV29-1,14,-,TRBJ1-1,TGCAGCGTTGAGGGGGGGGGCTTGAATACTGAAGCTTTCTTT,CSVEGGGLNTEAFF
-,TRBV19,17,TRBD1,TRBJ2-7,TGTGCCAGTAGTGCCGACAGGGGCCGCGAGATCTCCTACGAGCAGTACTTC,CASSADRGREISYEQYF
-,TRBV4-1,16,-,TRBJ1-5,TGCGCCAGCAGCCAAGAATCCCCCCCCCGCGATCAGCCCCAGCATTTT,CASSQESPPRDQPQHF
few,TRBV7-6,16,-,TRBJ1-4,TGTGCCAGCAGCCGAAGCACCGGGACGTCCCACGAAAAACTGTTTTTT,CASSRSTGTSHEKLFF
once,TRBV5-5,17,TRBD1,TRBJ1-5,TGTGCCAGCAGGCGAGGGACGGACAGGGGGCGCCCTCAGCCCCAGCATTTT,CASRRGTDRGRPQPQHF
-,TRBV27,13,-,TRBJ2-7,TGTGCCAGCAAGTCGATGATTCCCTACGAGCAGTACTTC,CASKSMIPYEQYF
-,TRBV9,15,-,TRBJ1-6,TGTGCCAGCAGCGTAGAGATACACTATAATTCACCCCTCCACTTT,CASSVEIHYNSPLHF
-,TRBV5-1,14,-,TRBJ2-7,TGCGCCAGCAGCAGAGACGGGGGCAGCTACGAGCAGTACTTC,CASSRDGGSYEQYF
-,TRBV11-2,13,-,TRBJ1-1,TGTGCCAGCAGCTTAGCTTCCGGGTATGAAGCTTTCTTT,CASSLASGYEAFF
-,TRBV16,15,-,TRBJ1-4,TGTGCCAGCAGCCTAATGGGGACGTCGAAGGAAAAACTGTTTTTT,CASSLMGTSKEKLFF
-,TRBV4-3,16,-,TRBJ2-4,TGCGCCAGCAGCCTGAATTCCGGGACGGACAAAAACATTCAGTACTTC,CASSLNSGTDKNIQYF
-,TRBV29-1,14,-,TRBJ1-2,TGCAGCGTTGAAGCGGAGGGAGCTAACTATGGCTACACCTTC,CSVEAEGANYGYTF
-,TRBV6-1,15,-,TRBJ1-3,TGTGCCAGCAGTCGCGACTATAACCCTGGAAACACCATATATTTT,CASSRDYNPGNTIYF
-,TRBV7-2,14,TRBD2,TRBJ2-3,TGTGCCAGCAGCCAATTCCTACTAGCGGGGGATCGTATTTTT,CASSQFLLAGDRIF
once,TRBV6-5,14,-,TRBJ1-1,TGTGCCAGCAGTTCCCCTTTCGGGGAACCCTTAGCTTTCTTT,CASSSPFGEPLAFF
few,TRBV15,16,TRBD2,TRBJ2-5,TGTGCCACCAGCTACAGCCTCAATAGCGGGGCAGAGACCCAGTACTTC,CATSYSLNSGAETQYF
once,TRBV7-9,18,-,TRBJ2-7,TGTGCCAGCAGCCCCACCGGGACCAGGACCTATCCCTCCTACGAGCAGTACTTC,CASSPTGTRTYPSYEQYF
once,TRBV23-1,15,TRBD1,TRBJ1-2,TGCGCCAGCAGAGGCGAGCTTACAGGGGGCGATGGCTACACCTTC,CASRGELTGGDGYTF
once,TRBV5-1,15,-,TRBJ2-3,TGCGCCAGCACCCCATTGGGCATGGGGGCAGATACGCAGTATTTT,CASTPLGMGADTQYF
once,TRBV7-9,14,TRBD1,TRBJ2-3,TGTGCCAGCAAGGACAGGGGTAGCACAGATACGCAGTATTTT,CASKDRGSTDTQYF
-,TRBV27,16,-,TRBJ2-2,TGTGCCAGCAGGGGGGCCGGGCGAACGAACACCGGGGAGCTGTTTTTT,CASRGAGRTNTGELFF
-,TRBV6-6,15,-,TRBJ2-2,TGTGCCAGCAGTTACAGGGACCCGAACACCGGGGAGCTGTTTTTT,CASSYRDPNTGELFF